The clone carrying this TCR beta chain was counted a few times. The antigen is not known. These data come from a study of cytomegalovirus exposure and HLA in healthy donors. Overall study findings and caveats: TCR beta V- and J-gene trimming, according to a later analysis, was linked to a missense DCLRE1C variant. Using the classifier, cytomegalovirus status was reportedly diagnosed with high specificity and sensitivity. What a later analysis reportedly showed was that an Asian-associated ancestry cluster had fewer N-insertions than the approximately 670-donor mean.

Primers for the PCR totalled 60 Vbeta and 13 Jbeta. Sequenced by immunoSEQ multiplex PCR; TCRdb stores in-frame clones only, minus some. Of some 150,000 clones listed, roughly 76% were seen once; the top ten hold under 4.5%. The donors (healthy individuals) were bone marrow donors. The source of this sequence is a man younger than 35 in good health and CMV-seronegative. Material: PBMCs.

CDR3 sequence reads: CASSYERNQKLFF. CDR3 nucleotide sequence: TGTGCCAGCAGTTACGAGCGCAATCAAAAACTGTTTTTT. The J gene is TRBJ1-4, the V gene TRBV6-5; no definite D call. Germline CDR1 and CDR2: MNHEY and SVGAGI. With 2 bases removed from V and 9 bases from J, the gap between germline ends came to 10 bases. CDR3 length: 13 amino acids.